This T cell receptor beta chain comes out of a study of multiple sclerosis patients with progressive multifocal leukoencephalopathy. The ends were cut back, 7 bases at V and 7 bases at J, with 14 bases in the middle. This CDR3 is 12 amino acids long. CDR1 is SEHNR and CDR2 is FQNEAQ in the germline V gene (reference sequence). The time point: before natalizumab initiation. Sequencing used immunoSEQ multiplex PCR; TCRdb keeps in-frame clones, though not all of them. In the table there are 25,000 to 35,000 clones, more than 85% of which are singletons. The clonotype comes from a man aged 25-45 years with multiple sclerosis. The sample comprised PBMCs. The V gene is TRBV7-9, the J gene TRBJ2-7; TRBD2 is a possible D gene (5 bases). This CDR3 reads CASIKPPGEQYF. The CDR3 nucleotides are TGTGCCAGCATCAAACCCCCGGGGGAGCAGTACTTC.